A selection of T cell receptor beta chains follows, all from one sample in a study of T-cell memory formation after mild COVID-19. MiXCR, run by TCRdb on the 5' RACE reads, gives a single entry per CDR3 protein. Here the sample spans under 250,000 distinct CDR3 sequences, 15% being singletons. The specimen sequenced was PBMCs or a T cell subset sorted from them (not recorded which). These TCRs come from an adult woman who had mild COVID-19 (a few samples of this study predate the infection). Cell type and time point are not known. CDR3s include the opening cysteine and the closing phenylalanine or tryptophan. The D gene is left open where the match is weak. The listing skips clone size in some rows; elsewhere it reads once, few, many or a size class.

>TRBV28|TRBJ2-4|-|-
TGTGCCAGCAGTTTTCTGGACGCAGCTAAAAACATTCAGTACTTC
CASSFLDAAKNIQYF
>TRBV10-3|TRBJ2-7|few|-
TGTGCCATCAGTGAGTCCTCAGGGCCCTACGAGCAGTACTTC
CAISESSGPYEQYF
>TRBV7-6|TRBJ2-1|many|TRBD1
TGTGCCAGCAGCTACCGTCCCGGGACAGGTCTCAATGGTGAGCAGTTCTTC
CASSYRPGTGLNGEQFF
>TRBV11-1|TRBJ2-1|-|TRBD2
TGTGCCAGCAGCTTTACGGCGGGAGCTCGGGGAGGCGAGCAGTTCTTC
CASSFTAGARGGEQFF
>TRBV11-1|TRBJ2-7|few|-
TGTGCCAGCAGCTTAGACAGGGCCGAGCAGTACTTC
CASSLDRAEQYF
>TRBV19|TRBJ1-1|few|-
TGTGCCAGTACCTTACAGGGCACCAACACTGAAGCTTTCTTT
CASTLQGTNTEAFF
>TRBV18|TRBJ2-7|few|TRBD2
TGTGCCAGCTCACAACAATCCCTAGCGGGGGGGCCCTCAGGCGAGCAGTACTTC
CASSQQSLAGGPSGEQYF
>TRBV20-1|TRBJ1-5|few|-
TGCAGTACGAGTCGGGGGGCTAGCAATCAGCCCCAGCATTTT
CSTSRGASNQPQHF
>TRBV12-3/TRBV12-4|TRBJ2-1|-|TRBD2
TGTGCCAGCAGCCTAGCGGGGGGAAAACCGAGCTCCTACAATGAGCAGTTCTTC
CASSLAGGKPSSYNEQFF
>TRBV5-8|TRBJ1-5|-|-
TGTGCCAGCAGCTTCTGGGATGGCCAGCCCCAGCATTTT
CASSFWDGQPQHF
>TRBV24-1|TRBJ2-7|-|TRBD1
TGTGCCACCTCAACATCACGGACAGGATCCTACGAGCAGTACTTC
CATSTSRTGSYEQYF
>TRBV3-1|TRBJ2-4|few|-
TGTGCCAGCAGCCAGTGGGACTCGCCAGAGAGCGACATTCAGTACTTC
CASSQWDSPESDIQYF
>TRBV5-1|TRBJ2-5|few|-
TGCGCCAGCAGCTTCGGGGCTGGTGTCGGAGAGACCCAGTACTTC
CASSFGAGVGETQYF
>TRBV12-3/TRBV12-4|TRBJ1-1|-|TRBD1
TGTGCCAGCAACGACAGGGAGGCGTTGAACACTGAAGCTTTCTTT
CASNDREALNTEAFF